This TCR beta chain was captured in a study of glioma-infiltrating T cells. Whole-study findings and limits: Tissue-blood divergence was below expectation in non-neoplastic patients, above in gliomas. CDR3 overlap between tissue and blood was very small.

The J segment lost 3 bases and the V segment lost 5 bases, leaving 8 bases of the junction unmatched. CDR3 length equals 15 residues. Using RNA template, CDR3s of TCR alpha and beta were amplified with iRepertoire arm-PCR. Tissue mRNA or PBMC total RNA, roughly 90-400 ng, went into one-step reverse transcription and amplification. TCRdb fed the multiplex PCR reads into MiXCR, producing one record per CDR3 protein. Here the sample spans tens of thousands of distinct CDR3 sequences, approximately 40% being singletons. This clonotype was seen only a few times. Its antigen is as yet unknown. The chain has TRBV12-3 or TRBV12-4 and TRBJ2-5; TRBD2 agrees at 8 bases. The TCR was taken from a human donor with low-grade glioma or glioblastoma, undergoing nonglioma brain surgery, or in good health (not recorded which). The sample comprised glioma tissue, nonneoplastic brain tissue, or PBMCs (not recorded which). The CDR3 sequence is CASSPGGDPKETQYF. The CDR3 nucleotides read TGTGCCAGCAGTCCGGGGGGGGATCCAAAAGAGACCCAGTACTTC.